The entry below describes one T cell receptor beta chain. This clonotype qualifies as medium-sized (0.01 to 0.1%). Its antigen specificity is not known. No qualities accompany the bases; no much larger clone lies one base away. The data were obtained in a study (dated by TCRdb to about 2013). Reads for this sample came from an Illumina Genome Analyzer IIx. The public reads were quality trimmed at Q25 with fastp and then assembled into clones with MiXCR by TCRdb, keeping productive beta chains. For every CDR3 protein sequence, its rows merge into one entry that carries the most common genes and DNA. This sample lists 6,500 to 9,000 distinct CDR3 sequences; 30% to 40% were detected once. The top ten clonotypes cover 22% of the sample. The CDR3, cysteine through phenylalanine, is 15 amino acids long. The only DNA kept is the CDR3, 45 bases in frame from the first base. The CDR1 and CDR2 encoded by the germline V gene (reference sequence) are DFQATT and SNEGSKA. V drops 3 bases and J drops 3 bases, leaving 18 bases in between.

The sequence derives from a human donor. Sequenced: blood. The V and J segments used are TRBV20-1 and TRBJ2-7; the best D guess is TRBD2, with 5 bases matching. The CDR3 reads as follows: CSASDPLAKNYEQYF. The sequence in DNA is TGCAGTGCTAGCGACCCTCTAGCAAAGAACTACGAGCAGTACTTC.